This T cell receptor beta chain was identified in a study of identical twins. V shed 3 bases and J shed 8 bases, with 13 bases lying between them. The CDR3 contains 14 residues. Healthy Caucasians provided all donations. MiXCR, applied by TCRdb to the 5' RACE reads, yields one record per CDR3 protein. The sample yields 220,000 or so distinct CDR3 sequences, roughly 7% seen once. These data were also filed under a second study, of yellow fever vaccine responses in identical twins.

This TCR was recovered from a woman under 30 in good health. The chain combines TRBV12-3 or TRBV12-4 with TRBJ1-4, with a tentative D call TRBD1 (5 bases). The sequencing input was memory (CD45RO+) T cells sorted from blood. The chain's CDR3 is CASSLRERDEKLFF. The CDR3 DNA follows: TGTGCCAGCAGTTTGAGGGAGAGGGACGAAAAACTGTTTTTT.